This TCR beta chain stems from a study of OX40 agonist ivuxolimab in advanced cancers. Assay: immunoSEQ multiplex PCR; the TCRdb copy retains only in-frame clones and omits some. The table shows roughly 62,000 clones, with more than 65% occurring only once. CDR1 is LNHDA and CDR2 is SQIVND in the germline V gene (reference sequence). The CDR3 extends over 15 amino acids. With V trimmed by 5 bases and J by 6 bases, 9 bases remained unmatched. The specimen comprised CD4+ or CD8+ T cells sorted from blood, sampled in a trial of the OX40 agonist ivuxolimab. The chain has TRBV19 and TRBJ2-2, with 7 bases aligning to TRBD1. The clonotype was recovered from an adult with an advanced solid tumor such as melanoma, head and neck, liver or kidney cancer. The CDR3 region has the DNA TGTGCCAGTAGTCCCGCAGGGGGATGGGCCGGGGAGCTGTTTTTT. It codes for CASSPAGGWAGELFF. Full variable domain (missing parts from reference TRBV19 and TRBJ2-2): DGGITQSPKYLFRKEGQNVTLSCEQNLNHDAMYWYRQDPGQGLRLIYYSQIVNDFQKGDIAEGYSVSREKKESFPLTVTSAQKNPTAFYLCASSPAGGWAGELFFGEGSRLTVL.